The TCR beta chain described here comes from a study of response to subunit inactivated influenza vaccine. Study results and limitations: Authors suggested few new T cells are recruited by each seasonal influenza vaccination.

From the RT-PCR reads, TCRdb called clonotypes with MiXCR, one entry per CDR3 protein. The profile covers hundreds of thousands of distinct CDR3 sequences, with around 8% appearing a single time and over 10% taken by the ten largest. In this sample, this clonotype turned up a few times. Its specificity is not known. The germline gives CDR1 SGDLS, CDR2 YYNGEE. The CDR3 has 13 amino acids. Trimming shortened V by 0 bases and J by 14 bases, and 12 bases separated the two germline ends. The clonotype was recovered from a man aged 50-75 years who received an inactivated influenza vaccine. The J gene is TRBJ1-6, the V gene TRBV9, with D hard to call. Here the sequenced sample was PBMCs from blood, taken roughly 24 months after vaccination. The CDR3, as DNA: TGTGCCAGCAGCGTAGGGGCGGAGGTTTCCCTCCACTTT. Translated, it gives CASSVGAEVSLHF.